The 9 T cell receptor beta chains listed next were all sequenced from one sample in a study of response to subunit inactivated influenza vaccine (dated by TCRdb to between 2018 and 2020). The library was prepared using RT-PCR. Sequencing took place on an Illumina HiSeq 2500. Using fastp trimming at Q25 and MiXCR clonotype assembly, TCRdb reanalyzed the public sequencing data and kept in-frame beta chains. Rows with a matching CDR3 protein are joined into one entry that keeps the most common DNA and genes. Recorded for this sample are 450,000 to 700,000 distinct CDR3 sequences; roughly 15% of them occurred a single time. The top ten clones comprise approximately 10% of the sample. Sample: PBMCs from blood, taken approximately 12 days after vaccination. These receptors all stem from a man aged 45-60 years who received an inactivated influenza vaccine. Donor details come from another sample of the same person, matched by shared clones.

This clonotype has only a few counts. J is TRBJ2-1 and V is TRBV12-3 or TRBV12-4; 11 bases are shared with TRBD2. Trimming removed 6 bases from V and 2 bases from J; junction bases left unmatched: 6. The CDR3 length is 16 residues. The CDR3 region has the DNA TGTGCCAGCAGGACTCTAGCGGGGGGTACCTACAATGAGCAGTTCTTC. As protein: CASRTLAGGTYNEQFF.

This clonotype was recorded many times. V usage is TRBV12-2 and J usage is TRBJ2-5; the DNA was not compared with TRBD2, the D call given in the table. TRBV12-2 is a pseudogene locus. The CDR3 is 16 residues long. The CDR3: CASRCIHQGEEETQYF. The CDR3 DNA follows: TGTGCAAGTCGCTGTATACACCAAGGGGAGGAAGAGACCCAGTACTTC.

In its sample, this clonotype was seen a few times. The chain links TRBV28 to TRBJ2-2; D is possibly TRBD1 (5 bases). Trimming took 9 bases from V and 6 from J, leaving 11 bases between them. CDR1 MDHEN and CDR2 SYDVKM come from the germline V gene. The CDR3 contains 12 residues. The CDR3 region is CASRKGAGELFF. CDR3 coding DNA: TGTGCCAGTCGTAAAGGGGCCGGGGAGCTGTTTTTT.

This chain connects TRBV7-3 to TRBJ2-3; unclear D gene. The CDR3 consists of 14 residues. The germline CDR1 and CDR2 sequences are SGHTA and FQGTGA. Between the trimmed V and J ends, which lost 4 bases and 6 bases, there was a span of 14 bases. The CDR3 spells CASSSDLFADTQYF. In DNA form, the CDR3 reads TGTGCCAGCAGCTCGGACCTTTTCGCGGATACGCAGTATTTT.

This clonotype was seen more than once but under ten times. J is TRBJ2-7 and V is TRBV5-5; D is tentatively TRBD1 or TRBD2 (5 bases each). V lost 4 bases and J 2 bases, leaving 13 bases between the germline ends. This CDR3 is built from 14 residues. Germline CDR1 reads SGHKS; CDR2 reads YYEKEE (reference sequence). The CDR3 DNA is TGTGCCAGCAGCGGAACTAGGGGAGCCTACGAGCAGTACTTC. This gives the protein CASSGTRGAYEQYF.

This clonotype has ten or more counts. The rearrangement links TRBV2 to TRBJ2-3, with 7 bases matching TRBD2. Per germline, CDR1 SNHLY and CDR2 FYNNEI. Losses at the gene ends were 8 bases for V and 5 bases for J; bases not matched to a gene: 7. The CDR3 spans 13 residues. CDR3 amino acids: CASGGGLRDTQYF. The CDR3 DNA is TGTGCCAGCGGGGGGGGACTCCGAGATACGCAGTATTTT. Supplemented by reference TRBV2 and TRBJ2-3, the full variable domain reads EPEVTQTPSHQVTQMGQEVILRCVPISNHLYFYWYRQILGQKVEFLVSFYNNEISEKSEIFDDQFSVERPDGSNFTLKIRSTKLEDSAMYFCASGGGLRDTQYFGPGTRLTVL.

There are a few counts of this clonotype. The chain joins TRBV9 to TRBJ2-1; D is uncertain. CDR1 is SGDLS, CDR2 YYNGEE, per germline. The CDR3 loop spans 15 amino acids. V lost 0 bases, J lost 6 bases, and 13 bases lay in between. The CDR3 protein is CASSVGGWGPNEQFF. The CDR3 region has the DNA TGTGCCAGCAGCGTAGGGGGTTGGGGTCCCAATGAGCAGTTCTTC.

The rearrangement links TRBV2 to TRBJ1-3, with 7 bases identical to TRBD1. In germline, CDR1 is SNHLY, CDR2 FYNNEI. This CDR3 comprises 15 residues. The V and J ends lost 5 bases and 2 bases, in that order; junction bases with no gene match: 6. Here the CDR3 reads CASSMTGTTGNTIYF. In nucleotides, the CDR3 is TGTGCCAGCAGTATGACAGGGACGACTGGAAACACCATATATTTT.

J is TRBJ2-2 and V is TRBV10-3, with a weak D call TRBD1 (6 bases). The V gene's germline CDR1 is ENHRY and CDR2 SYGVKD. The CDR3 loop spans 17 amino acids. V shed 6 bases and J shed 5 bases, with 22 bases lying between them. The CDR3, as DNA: TGTGCCATCAGGGGGGCAACAGGGATGGGTAAAACCGGGGAGCTGTTTTTT. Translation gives CAIRGATGMGKTGELFF.